In this sample, the clone carrying this T cell receptor (beta chain) turned up many times. Antigen specificity is unknown. CDR3 size: 13 residues. The J segment lost 9 bases and the V segment lost 4 bases, leaving 8 bases of the junction unmatched. The germline CDR1 and CDR2 sequences are DFQATT and SNEGSKA (reference sequence). The sample is drawn from a study of T cells in Graves' hyperthyroidism and ophthalmopathy. The study, taken as a whole, reports: Researchers report that a 13 V-J model separated ophthalmopathy from stable hyperthyroidism.

RNA transcripts gave rise to amplified TCR beta CDR3 regions. The HTBI primer set was used in a first-round RT-PCR of the TCR CDR3. Via MiXCR, TCRdb re-called the multiplex PCR reads, giving one row per CDR3 protein. In the table there are some 500,000 distinct CDR3 sequences, 15% to 20% of which are singletons. Exclusion of patients followed from uncontrolled infection, other autoimmune disease, pregnancy or lactation. The TCR sequence derives from a woman between 25 and 40 years old with Graves' ophthalmopathy. The rearrangement joins TRBV20-1 to TRBJ2-4, with TRBD1 matching 8 bases. Sequencing was carried out using blood. The CDR3 loop is CSATGTGGGIQYF. The CDR3 DNA sequence: TGCAGTGCTACCGGGACAGGAGGAGGCATTCAGTACTTC.